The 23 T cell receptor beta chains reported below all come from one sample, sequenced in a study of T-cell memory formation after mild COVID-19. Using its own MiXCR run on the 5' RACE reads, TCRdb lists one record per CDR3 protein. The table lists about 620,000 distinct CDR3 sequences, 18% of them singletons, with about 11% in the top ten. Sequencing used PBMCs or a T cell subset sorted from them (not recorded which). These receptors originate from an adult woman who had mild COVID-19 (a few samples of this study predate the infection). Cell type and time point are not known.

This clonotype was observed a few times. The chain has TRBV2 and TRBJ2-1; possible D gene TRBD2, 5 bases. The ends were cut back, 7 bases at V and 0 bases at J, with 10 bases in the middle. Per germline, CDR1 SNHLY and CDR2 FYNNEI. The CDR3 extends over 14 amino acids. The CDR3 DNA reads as TGTGCCAGCAATCGCGGGCTCTCCTACAATGAGCAGTTCTTC. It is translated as CASNRGLSYNEQFF.

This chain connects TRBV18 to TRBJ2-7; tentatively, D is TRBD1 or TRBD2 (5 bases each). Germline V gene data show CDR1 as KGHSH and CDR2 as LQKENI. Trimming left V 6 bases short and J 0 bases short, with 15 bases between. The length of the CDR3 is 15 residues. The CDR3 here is CASSQGPSGSYEQYF. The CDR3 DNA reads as TGTGCCAGCTCGCAGGGCCCCAGCGGCTCCTACGAGCAGTACTTC.

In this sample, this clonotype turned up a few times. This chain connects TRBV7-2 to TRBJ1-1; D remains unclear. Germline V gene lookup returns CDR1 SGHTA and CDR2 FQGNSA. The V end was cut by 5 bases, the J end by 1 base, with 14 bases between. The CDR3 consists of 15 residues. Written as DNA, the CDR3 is TGTGCCAGCAGCAAAGCGGGTGGGAGGAACACTGAAGCTTTCTTT. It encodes CASSKAGGRNTEAFF.

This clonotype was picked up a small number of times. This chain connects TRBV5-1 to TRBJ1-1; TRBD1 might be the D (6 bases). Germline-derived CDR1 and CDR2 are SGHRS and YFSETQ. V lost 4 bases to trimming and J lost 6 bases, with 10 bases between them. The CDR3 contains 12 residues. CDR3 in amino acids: CASSLQGPEAFF. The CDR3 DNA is TGCGCCAGCAGCCTACAGGGTCCTGAAGCTTTCTTT.

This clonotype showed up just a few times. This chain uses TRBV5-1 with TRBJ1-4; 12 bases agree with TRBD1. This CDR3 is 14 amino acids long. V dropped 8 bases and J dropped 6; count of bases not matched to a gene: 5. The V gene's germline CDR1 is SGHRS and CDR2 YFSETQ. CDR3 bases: TGCGCCAGTAGCCGGGACAGGGGGCATGAAAAACTGTTTTTT. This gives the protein CASSRDRGHEKLFF.

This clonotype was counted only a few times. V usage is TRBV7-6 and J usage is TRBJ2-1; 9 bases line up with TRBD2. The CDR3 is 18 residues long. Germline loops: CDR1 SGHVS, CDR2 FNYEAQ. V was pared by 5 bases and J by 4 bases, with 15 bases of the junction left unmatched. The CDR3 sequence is CASSPRRGSSGIYNEQFF. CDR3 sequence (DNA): TGTGCCAGCAGCCCACGCCGAGGTTCTAGCGGGATTTACAATGAGCAGTTCTTC. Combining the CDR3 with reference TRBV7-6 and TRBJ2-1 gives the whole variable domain GAGVSQSPRYKVTKRGQDVALRCDPISGHVSLYWYRQALGQGPEFLTYFNYEAQQDKSGLPNDRFSAERPEGSISTLTIQRTEQRDSAMYRCASSPRRGSSGIYNEQFFGPGTRLTVL.

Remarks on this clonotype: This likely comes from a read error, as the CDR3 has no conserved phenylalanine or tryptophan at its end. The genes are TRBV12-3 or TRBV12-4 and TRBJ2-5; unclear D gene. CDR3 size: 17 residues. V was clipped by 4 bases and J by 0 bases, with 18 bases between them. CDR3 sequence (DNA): TGTGCCAGCAGTTCGTCCCCCAAGAAGCCCTACCAAGAGACCCAGTACTTA. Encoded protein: CASSSSPKKPYQETQYL.

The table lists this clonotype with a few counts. The CDR3 loop reads CATSDRTVTDTQYF. CDR3 in DNA: TGTGCCACCAGTGACCGGACGGTCACAGATACGCAGTATTTT. This chain joins TRBV24-1 and TRBJ2-3; D is unresolved. Trimming took 4 bases from V and 2 from J, leaving 9 bases between them. CDR1 KGHDR and CDR2 SFDVKD come from the germline V gene. The CDR3 sequence is 14 residues long.

The CDR3 is CASSLVNSSTDTQYF. Written as DNA, the CDR3 is TGTGCCAGCAGTTTGGTGAATTCAAGCACAGATACGCAGTATTTT. V gene TRBV12-3 or TRBV12-4 combines with J gene TRBJ2-3; no clear D. The CDR3 covers 15 residues. The germline V and J ends were trimmed by 3 bases and 0 bases, with 10 bases remaining between them.

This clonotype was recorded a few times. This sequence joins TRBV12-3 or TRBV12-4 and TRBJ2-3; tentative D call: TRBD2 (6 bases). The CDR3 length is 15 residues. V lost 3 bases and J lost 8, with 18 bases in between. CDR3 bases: TGTGCCAGCAGTTTCACCGGGACTTCCCCTTTTACGCAGTATTTT. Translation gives CASSFTGTSPFTQYF.

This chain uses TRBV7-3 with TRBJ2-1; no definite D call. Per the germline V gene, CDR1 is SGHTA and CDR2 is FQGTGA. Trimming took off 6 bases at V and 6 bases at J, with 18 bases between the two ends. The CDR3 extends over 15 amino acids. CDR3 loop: CASSSDHERINEQFF. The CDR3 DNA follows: TGTGCCAGCAGTTCTGACCATGAGCGCATCAATGAGCAGTTCTTC.

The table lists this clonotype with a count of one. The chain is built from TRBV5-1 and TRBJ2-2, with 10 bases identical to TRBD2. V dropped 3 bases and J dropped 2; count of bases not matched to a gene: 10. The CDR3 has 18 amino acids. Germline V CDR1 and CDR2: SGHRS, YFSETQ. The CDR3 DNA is TGCGCCAGCAGCTCGTCGATAACTAGCGGGATTAACACCGGGGAGCTGTTTTTT. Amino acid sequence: CASSSSITSGINTGELFF.

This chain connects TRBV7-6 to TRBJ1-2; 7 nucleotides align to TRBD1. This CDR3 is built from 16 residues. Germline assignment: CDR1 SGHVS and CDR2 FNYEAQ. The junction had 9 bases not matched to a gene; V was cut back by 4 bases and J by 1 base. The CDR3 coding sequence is TGTGCCAGCAGCTCAATCGCGGGGACAGATAACTATGGCTACACCTTC. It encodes CASSSIAGTDNYGYTF.

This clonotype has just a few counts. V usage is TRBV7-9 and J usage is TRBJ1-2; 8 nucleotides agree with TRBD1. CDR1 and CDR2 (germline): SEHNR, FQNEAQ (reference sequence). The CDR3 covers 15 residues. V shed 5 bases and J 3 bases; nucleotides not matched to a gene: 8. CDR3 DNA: TGTGCCAGCAGCCCGGGGACAGGCCCCTACTATGGCTACACCTTC. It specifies CASSPGTGPYYGYTF.

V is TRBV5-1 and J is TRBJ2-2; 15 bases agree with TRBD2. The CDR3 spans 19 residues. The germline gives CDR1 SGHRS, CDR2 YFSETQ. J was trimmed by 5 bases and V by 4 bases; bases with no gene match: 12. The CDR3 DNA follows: TGCGCCAGCAGCCTAGCGTCCGGGACTAGCGGGGGGACGACCGGGGAGCTGTTTTTT. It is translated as CASSLASGTSGGTTGELFF.

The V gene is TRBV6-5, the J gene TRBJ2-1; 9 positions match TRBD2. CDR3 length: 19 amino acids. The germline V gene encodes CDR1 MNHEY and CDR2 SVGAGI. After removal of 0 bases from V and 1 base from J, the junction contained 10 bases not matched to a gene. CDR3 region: CASSYSIAGVGVSYNEQFF. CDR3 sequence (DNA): TGTGCCAGCAGTTACTCGATAGCGGGAGTAGGAGTATCCTACAATGAGCAGTTCTTC.

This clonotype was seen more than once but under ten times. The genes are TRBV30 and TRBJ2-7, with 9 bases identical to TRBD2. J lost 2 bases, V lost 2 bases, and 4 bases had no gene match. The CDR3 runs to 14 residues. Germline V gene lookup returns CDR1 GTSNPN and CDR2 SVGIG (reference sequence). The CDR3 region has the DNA TGTGCCTGGAGTCACGGCGGGGGGGCCTACGAGCAGTACTTC. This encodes CAWSHGGGAYEQYF.

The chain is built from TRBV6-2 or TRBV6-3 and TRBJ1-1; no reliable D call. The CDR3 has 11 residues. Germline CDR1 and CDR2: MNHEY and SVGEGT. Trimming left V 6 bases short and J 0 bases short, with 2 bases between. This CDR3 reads CASRVNTEAFF. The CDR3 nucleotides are TGTGCCAGCAGGGTGAACACTGAAGCTTTCTTT.

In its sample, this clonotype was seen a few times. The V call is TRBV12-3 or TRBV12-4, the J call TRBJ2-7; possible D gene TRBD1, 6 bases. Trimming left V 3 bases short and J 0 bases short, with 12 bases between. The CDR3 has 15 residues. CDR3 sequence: CASSLDSRSSYEQYF. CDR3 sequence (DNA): TGTGCCAGCAGTTTGGACAGCAGGAGCTCCTACGAGCAGTACTTC.

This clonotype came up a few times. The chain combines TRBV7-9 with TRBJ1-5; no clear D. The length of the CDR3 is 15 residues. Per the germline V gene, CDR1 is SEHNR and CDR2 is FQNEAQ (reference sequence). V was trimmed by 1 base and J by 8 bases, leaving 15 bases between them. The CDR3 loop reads CASSLGGIRAEPQHF. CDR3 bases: TGTGCCAGCAGCTTAGGAGGGATTCGAGCGGAGCCCCAGCATTTT.

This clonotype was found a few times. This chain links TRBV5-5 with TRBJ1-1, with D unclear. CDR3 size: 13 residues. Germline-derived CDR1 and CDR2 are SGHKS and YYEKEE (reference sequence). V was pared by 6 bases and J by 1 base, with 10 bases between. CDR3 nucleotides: TGTGCCAGCAAGAACTCCCCGAACACTGAAGCTTTCTTT. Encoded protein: CASKNSPNTEAFF.

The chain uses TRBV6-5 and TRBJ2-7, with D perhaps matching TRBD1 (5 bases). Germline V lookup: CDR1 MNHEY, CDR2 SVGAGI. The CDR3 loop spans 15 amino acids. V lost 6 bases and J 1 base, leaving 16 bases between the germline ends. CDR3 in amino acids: CASSVQGLESYEQYF. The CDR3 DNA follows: TGTGCCAGCAGCGTTCAGGGTTTAGAATCCTACGAGCAGTACTTC.

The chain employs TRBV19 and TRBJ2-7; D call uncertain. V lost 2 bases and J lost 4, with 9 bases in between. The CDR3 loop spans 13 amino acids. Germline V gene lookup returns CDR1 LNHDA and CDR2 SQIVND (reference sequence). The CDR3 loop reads CASSISKGYEQYF. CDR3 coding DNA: TGTGCCAGTAGTATAAGTAAAGGATACGAGCAGTACTTC.